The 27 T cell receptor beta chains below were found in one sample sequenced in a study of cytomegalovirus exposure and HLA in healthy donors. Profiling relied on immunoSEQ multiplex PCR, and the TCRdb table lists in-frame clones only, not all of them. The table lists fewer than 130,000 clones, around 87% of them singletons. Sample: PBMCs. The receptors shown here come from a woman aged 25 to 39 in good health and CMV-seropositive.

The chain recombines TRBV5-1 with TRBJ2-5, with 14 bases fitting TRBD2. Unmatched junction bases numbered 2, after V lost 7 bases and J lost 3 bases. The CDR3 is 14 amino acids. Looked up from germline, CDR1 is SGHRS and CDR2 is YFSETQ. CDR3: CASGLAGGKETQYF. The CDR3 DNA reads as TGCGCCAGCGGACTAGCGGGAGGAAAAGAGACCCAGTACTTC.

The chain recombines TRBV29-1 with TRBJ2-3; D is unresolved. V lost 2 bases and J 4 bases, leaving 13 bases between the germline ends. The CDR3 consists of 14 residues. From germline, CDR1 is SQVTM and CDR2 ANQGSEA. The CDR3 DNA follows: TGCAGCGTTGAAAGGCTAGAGGCTTCAGATACGCAGTATTTT. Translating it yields CSVERLEASDTQYF.

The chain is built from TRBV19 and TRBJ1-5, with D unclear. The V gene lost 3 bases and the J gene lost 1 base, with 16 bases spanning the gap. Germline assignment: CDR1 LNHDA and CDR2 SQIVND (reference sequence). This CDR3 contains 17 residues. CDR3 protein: CASSITPSAGSNQPQHF. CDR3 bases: TGTGCCAGTAGTATCACCCCCTCGGCGGGAAGCAATCAGCCCCAGCATTTT.

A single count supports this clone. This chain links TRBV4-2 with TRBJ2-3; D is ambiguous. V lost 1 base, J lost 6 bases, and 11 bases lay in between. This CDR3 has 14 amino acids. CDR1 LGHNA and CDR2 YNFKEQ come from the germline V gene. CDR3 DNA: TGTGCCAGCAGCCAAGGTTTCGACGGGGATACGCAGTATTTT. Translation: CASSQGFDGDTQYF.

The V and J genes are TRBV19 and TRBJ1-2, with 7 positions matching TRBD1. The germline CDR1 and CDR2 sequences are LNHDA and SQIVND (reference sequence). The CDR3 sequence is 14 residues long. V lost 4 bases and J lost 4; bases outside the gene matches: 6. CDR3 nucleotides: TGTGCCAGTAGTACGACAGGGCAAGGCTATGGCTACACCTTC. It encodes CASSTTGQGYGYTF.

The CDR3 DNA reads TGTGCCAGCAGCACTAGGGACAGGGGGCACTCCTACGAGCAGTACTTC. Its translation is CASSTRDRGHSYEQYF. This chain connects TRBV21-1 to TRBJ2-7; whether TRBD1, the table's D call, matches the DNA was not checked. TRBV21-1 has pseudogene status. The CDR3 covers 16 residues.

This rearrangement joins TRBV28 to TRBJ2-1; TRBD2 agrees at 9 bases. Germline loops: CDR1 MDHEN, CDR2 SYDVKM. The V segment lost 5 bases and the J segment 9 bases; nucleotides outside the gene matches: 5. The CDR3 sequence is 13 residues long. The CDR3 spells CASSVLAGTEQFF. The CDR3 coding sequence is TGTGCCAGCAGTGTACTAGCGGGTACTGAGCAGTTCTTC.

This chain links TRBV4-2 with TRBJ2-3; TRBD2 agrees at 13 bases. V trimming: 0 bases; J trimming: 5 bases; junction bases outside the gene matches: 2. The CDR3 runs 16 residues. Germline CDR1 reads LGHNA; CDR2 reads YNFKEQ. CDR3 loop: CASSQELAGGQDTQYF. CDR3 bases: TGTGCCAGCAGCCAAGAACTAGCGGGGGGGCAAGATACGCAGTATTTT.

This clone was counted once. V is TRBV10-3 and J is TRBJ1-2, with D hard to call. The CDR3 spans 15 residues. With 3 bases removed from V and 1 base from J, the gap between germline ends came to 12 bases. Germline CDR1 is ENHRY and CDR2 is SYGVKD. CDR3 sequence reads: CAISDTTASNYGYTF. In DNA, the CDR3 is TGTGCCATCAGTGATACAACCGCTAGTAACTATGGCTACACCTTC.

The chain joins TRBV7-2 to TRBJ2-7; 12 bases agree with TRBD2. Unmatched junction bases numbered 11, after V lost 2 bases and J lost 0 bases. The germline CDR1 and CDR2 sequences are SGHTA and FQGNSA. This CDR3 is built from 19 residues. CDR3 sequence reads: CASSLKATSGGVSSYEQYF. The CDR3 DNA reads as TGTGCCAGCAGCTTAAAGGCGACTAGCGGGGGCGTTAGCTCCTACGAGCAGTACTTC.

The CDR3 bases are TGTGCCAGCAGTTCAACTAGGTCCGGCACAGATACGCAGTATTTT. Amino acids: CASSSTRSGTDTQYF. The chain employs TRBV6-5 and TRBJ2-3; possible D gene TRBD2, 5 bases. Trimming pared 4 bases from V and 1 base from J, leaving 12 bases between. Germline V CDR1 and CDR2: MNHEY, SVGAGI. The CDR3 loop spans 15 amino acids.

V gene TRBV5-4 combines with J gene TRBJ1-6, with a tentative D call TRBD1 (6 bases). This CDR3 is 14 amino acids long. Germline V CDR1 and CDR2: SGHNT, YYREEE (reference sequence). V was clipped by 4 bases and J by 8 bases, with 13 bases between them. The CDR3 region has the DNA TGTGCCAGCAGCACTGACAGGAGCGATTCACCCCTCCACTTT. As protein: CASSTDRSDSPLHF.

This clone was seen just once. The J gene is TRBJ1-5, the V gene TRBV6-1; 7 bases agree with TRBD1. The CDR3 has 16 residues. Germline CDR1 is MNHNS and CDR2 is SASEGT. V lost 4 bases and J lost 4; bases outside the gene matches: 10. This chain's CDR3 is CASSAQTGYRNQPQHF. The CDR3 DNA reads TGTGCCAGCAGTGCTCAGACAGGGTATCGAAATCAGCCCCAGCATTTT.

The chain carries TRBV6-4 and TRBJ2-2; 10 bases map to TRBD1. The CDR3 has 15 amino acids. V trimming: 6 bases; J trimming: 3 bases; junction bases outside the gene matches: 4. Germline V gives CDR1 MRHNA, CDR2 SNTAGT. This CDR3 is CASRGGTGDTGELFF. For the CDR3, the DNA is TGTGCCAGCAGAGGAGGGACAGGGGACACCGGGGAGCTGTTTTTT.

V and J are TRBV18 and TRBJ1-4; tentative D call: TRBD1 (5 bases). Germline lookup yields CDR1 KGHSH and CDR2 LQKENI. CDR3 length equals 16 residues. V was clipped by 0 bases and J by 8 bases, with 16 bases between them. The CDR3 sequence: CASSPPGGFVGEKLFF. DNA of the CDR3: TGTGCCAGCTCACCACCGGGGGGTTTCGTCGGCGAAAAACTGTTTTTT.

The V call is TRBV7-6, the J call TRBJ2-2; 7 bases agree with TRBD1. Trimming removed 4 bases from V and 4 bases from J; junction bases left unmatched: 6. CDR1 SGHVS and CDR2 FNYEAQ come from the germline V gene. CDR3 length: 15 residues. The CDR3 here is CASSYLSGGTGELFF. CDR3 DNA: TGTGCCAGCAGCTATCTCTCAGGGGGCACCGGGGAGCTGTTTTTT.

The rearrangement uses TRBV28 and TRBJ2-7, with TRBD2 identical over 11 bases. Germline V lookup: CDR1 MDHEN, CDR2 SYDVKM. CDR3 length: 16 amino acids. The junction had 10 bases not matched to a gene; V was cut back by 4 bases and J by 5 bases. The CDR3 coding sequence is TGTGCCAGCAGTTCCCTGATTAGCGGGAGGGCCGACGAGCAGTACTTC. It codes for CASSSLISGRADEQYF.

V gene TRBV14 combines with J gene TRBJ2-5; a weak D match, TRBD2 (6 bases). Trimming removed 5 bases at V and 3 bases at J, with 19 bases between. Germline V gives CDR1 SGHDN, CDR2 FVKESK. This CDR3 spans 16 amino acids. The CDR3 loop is CASSDLPTSSKETQYF. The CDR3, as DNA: TGTGCCAGCAGCGATTTACCTACTAGCAGCAAAGAGACCCAGTACTTC.

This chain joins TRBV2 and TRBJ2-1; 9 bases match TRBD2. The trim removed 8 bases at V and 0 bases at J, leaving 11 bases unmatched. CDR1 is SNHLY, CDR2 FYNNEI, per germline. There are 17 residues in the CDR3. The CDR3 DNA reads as TGTGCCAGCCAGGGGCTAGCGGGACCTAGCTCCTACAATGAGCAGTTCTTC. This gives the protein CASQGLAGPSSYNEQFF.

The CDR3 region is CASSVDPTRGEQFF. CDR3 DNA sequence: TGTGCCAGCAGCGTAGACCCTACTAGAGGGGAGCAGTTCTTC. J is TRBJ2-1 and V is TRBV9, with D possibly TRBD2 on 5 matching bases. This CDR3 is built from 14 residues. Trimming left V 0 bases short and J 10 bases short, with 14 bases between. Germline values: CDR1 SGDLS, CDR2 YYNGEE.

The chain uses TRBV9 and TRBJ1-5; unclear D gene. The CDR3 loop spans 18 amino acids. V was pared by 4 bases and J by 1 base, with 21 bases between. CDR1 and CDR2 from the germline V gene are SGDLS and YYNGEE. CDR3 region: CASSTGPGGTGSNQPQHF. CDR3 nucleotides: TGTGCCAGCAGCACCGGGCCCGGAGGTACTGGGAGCAATCAGCCCCAGCATTTT. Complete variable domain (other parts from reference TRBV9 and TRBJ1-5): DSGVTQTPKHLITATGQRVTLRCSPRSGDLSVYWYQQSLDQGLQFLIQYYNGEERAKGNILERFSAQQFPDLHSELNLSSLELGDSALYFCASSTGPGGTGSNQPQHFGDGTRLSIL.

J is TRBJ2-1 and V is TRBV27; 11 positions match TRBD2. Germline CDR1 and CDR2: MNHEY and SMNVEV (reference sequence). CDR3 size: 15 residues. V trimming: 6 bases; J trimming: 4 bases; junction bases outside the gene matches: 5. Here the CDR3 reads CASRATSGKYNEQFF. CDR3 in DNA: TGTGCCAGCAGGGCGACTAGCGGGAAGTACAATGAGCAGTTCTTC.

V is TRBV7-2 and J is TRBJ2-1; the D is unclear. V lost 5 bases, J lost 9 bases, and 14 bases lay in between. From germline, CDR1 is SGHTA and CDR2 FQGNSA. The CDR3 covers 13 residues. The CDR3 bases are TGTGCCAGCAGCGTCAAAGGATCGGGTGAGCAGTTCTTC. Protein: CASSVKGSGEQFF.

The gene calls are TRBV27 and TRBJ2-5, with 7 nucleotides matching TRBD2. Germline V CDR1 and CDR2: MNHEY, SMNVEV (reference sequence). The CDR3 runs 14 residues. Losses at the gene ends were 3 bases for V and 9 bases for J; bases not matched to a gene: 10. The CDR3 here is CASSFTKRGLAQYF. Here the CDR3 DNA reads TGTGCCAGCAGTTTTACCAAGCGGGGACTCGCCCAGTACTTC.

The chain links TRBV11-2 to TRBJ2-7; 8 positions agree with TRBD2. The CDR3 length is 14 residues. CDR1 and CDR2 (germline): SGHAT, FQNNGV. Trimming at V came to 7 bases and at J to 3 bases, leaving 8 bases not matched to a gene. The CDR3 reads CASTPGGFDYEQYF. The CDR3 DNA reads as TGTGCCAGCACCCCGGGGGGGTTCGACTACGAGCAGTACTTC.

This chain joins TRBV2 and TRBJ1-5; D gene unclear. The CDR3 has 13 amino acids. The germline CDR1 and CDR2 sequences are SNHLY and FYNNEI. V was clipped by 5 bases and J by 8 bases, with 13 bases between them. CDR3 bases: TGTGCCAGCAGTCTGAATGAGTTGGAGCCCCAGCATTTT. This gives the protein CASSLNELEPQHF. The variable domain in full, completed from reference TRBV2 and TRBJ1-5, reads EPEVTQTPSHQVTQMGQEVILRCVPISNHLYFYWYRQILGQKVEFLVSFYNNEISEKSEIFDDQFSVERPDGSNFTLKIRSTKLEDSAMYFCASSLNELEPQHFGDGTRLSIL.

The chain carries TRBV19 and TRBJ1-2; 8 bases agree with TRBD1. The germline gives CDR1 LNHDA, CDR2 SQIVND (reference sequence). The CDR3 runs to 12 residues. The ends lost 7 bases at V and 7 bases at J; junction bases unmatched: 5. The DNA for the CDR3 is TGTGCCAGTAACTCCGGGACAGGTGGCTACACCTTC. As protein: CASNSGTGGYTF.